A selection of T cell receptor beta chains follows, all from one sample in a study of CD8+ T cells in alopecia areata. Assay: immunoSEQ multiplex PCR; the TCRdb copy retains only in-frame clones and omits some. The table has about 39,000 clones, approximately 65% seen once. The material sequenced was CD8+ T cells sorted from blood, taken at week 4, from a patient treated with tofacitinib. The receptors come from a human donor with alopecia areata. Each CDR3 is given with its conserved first and last residue. Fields, in order: clone size, D gene, V gene, J gene, CDR3 length, CDR3 protein, CDR3 DNA. The D gene is left open where the match is weak. Only part of the rows carry a size: once, few, many, or a class if the clone is expanded.

>.|.|TRBV6-5|TRBJ2-1|15
CASSYRTDLAYEQFF
TGTGCCAGCAGTTACAGGACAGACCTAGCGTATGAGCAGTTCTTC
>.|.|TRBV30|TRBJ1-1|13
CAWSVSRDTEAFF
TGTGCCTGGAGTGTATCGCGGGACACTGAAGCTTTCTTT
>.|.|TRBV30|TRBJ1-2|13
CAWTNPTGFWYTF
TGTGCCTGGACAAACCCGACAGGATTCTGGTACACCTTC
>few|TRBD1|TRBV13|TRBJ2-2|15
CASSQQGTYTGELFF
TGTGCCAGCAGTCAACAGGGGACGTACACCGGGGAGCTGTTTTTT
>.|.|TRBV7-9|TRBJ1-2|13
CASDGASNYGYTF
TGTGCCAGCGACGGCGCTTCTAACTATGGCTACACCTTC
>few|TRBD1|TRBV9|TRBJ2-6|16
CASSGGQGAGANVLTF
TGTGCCAGCAGTGGGGGACAGGGAGCTGGGGCCAACGTCCTGACTTTC
>few|TRBD1|TRBV30|TRBJ2-1|13
CAWSTGVEDEQFF
TGTGCCTGGAGTACAGGGGTGGAGGATGAGCAGTTCTTC
>few|.|TRBV2|TRBJ2-7|12
CASMGQRDEQYF
TGTGCCAGCATGGGGCAGCGGGACGAGCAGTACTTC
>.|TRBD1|TRBV29-1|TRBJ1-4|12
CSVAQGNEKLFF
TGCAGCGTTGCACAGGGGAATGAAAAACTGTTTTTT
>.|TRBD1|TRBV4-1|TRBJ2-3|18
CASSQVFQGAIDTDTQYF
TGCGCCAGCAGCCAAGTTTTCCAGGGGGCGATCGACACAGATACGCAGTATTTT
>.|.|TRBV25-1|TRBJ2-1|10
CASGDGKQFF
TGTGCCAGCGGGGACGGAAAACAGTTCTTC
>.|.|TRBV30|TRBJ2-7|14
CAWSSPREVYEQYF
TGTGCCTGGAGTTCCCCCAGGGAGGTATACGAGCAGTACTTC
>.|.|TRBV27|TRBJ2-3|15
CASSPPSGGADTQYF
TGTGCCAGCAGTCCGCCCTCGGGGGGCGCAGATACGCAGTATTTT
>.|.|TRBV19|TRBJ2-2|14
CASSTNREIGELFF
TGTGCCAGTAGTACCAACAGGGAGATCGGGGAGCTGTTTTTT
>.|TRBD2|TRBV27|TRBJ2-7|15
CASSPLSGGSYEQYF
TGTGCCAGCAGTCCCCTTAGCGGGGGCTCCTACGAGCAGTACTTC
>.|.|TRBV30|TRBJ2-7|14
CAWSVGSDSYEQYF
TGTGCCTGGAGTGTAGGCTCCGATTCCTACGAGCAGTACTTC
>few|.|TRBV9|TRBJ2-3|14
CASSVYHNTDTQYF
TGTGCCAGCAGCGTCTACCATAACACAGATACGCAGTATTTT
>.|.|TRBV7-6|TRBJ2-1|13
CASSLALGIEQFF
TGTGCCAGCAGCTTAGCTTTGGGTATTGAGCAGTTCTTC
>.|TRBD1|TRBV5-6|TRBJ1-1|15
CASSLGNRGFTEAFF
TGTGCCAGCAGCTTGGGTAACAGGGGTTTCACTGAAGCTTTCTTT
>.|.|TRBV15|TRBJ2-7|16
CATSRDPATKYYEQYF
TGTGCCACCAGCAGAGATCCGGCCACCAAGTACTACGAGCAGTACTTC
>.|.|TRBV29-1|TRBJ1-2|14
CSVLQPDRNYGYTF
TGCAGCGTCCTGCAACCCGACAGGAACTATGGCTACACCTTC
>.|.|TRBV25-1|TRBJ2-2|15
CASSAGPQGTGELFF
TGTGCCAGCAGTGCAGGACCCCAAGGCACCGGGGAGCTGTTTTTT
>.|.|TRBV29-1|TRBJ2-1|13
CSVPHLRYNEQFF
TGCAGCGTTCCTCATCTACGATACAATGAGCAGTTCTTC
>few|TRBD1|TRBV6-5|TRBJ1-1|13
CASQPGQGTEAFF
TGTGCCAGCCAACCGGGACAGGGTACTGAAGCTTTCTTT
>.|.|TRBV15|TRBJ1-2|16
CATSRPNGTDNYGYTF
TGTGCCACCAGCAGACCGAACGGGACGGATAACTATGGCTACACCTTC
>few|.|TRBV29-1|TRBJ1-2|12
CSVDPHAGGYTF
TGCAGCGTTGATCCCCACGCAGGAGGCTACACCTTC
>.|.|TRBV11-2|TRBJ2-7|14
CASSLPGSAYEQYF
TGTGCCAGCAGCTTACCGGGATCAGCCTACGAGCAGTACTTC
>few|TRBD1|TRBV7-9|TRBJ2-7|14
CASTGGQNSYEQYF
TGTGCCAGCACTGGGGGACAGAACTCCTACGAGCAGTACTTC
>.|TRBD1|TRBV13|TRBJ2-7|13
CASSPGQSYEQYF
TGTGCCAGCAGCCCGGGACAGTCCTACGAGCAGTACTTC
>.|.|TRBV29-1|TRBJ2-2|12
CSVVGGNGELFF
TGCAGCGTTGTTGGGGGTAACGGGGAGCTGTTTTTT
>.|TRBD1|TRBV7-2|TRBJ1-2|13
CASSSTGGYGYTF
TGTGCCAGCAGCTCCACAGGGGGCTATGGCTACACCTTC
>.|TRBD1|TRBV30|TRBJ2-3|12
CAWSDRQGKQYF
TGTGCCTGGAGTGACAGACAGGGGAAGCAGTATTTT
>.|.|TRBV29-1|TRBJ1-2|12
CSVPGLGWGYTF
TGCAGCGTCCCAGGACTGGGTTGGGGCTACACCTTC
>.|.|TRBV19|TRBJ1-1|12
CASSIDFAEAFF
TGTGCCAGTAGTATAGACTTCGCTGAAGCTTTCTTT
>.|TRBD1|TRBV29-1|TRBJ1-2|12
CSVVRTGNGYTF
TGCAGCGTTGTCAGGACAGGGAATGGCTACACCTTC
>.|TRBD1|TRBV5-1|TRBJ2-7|14
CASSLGQGVGEQYF
TGCGCCAGCAGCTTGGGACAGGGCGTAGGAGAGCAGTACTTC
>.|.|TRBV7-9|TRBJ1-1|14
CASSPPTALTEAFF
TGTGCCAGCAGCCCCCCGACAGCACTCACTGAAGCTTTCTTT
>.|.|TRBV13|TRBJ2-2|12
CASSLNREELFF
TGTGCCAGCAGCCTTAATAGAGAGGAGCTGTTTTTT
>.|TRBD1|TRBV29-1|TRBJ2-7|14
CSVVGTGGLSEQYF
TGCAGCGTTGTAGGGACAGGGGGGCTGTCCGAGCAGTACTTC
>.|TRBD2|TRBV10-2|TRBJ2-7|11
CASSGGGEQYF
TGCGCCAGCAGTGGCGGGGGGGAGCAGTACTTC
>few|.|TRBV7-9|TRBJ2-7|13
CASSLVPRDEQYF
TGTGCCAGCAGCTTGGTCCCGAGGGACGAGCAGTACTTC
>.|.|TRBV19|TRBJ1-1|14
CASSIDLENAEAFF
TGTGCCAGTAGTATAGATCTTGAAAACGCTGAAGCTTTCTTT
>.|.|TRBV5-6|TRBJ2-5|19
CASSESGPLAPDMRETQYF
TGTGCCAGCAGCGAATCCGGCCCGCTCGCCCCGGACATGAGAGAGACCCAGTACTTC
>.|.|TRBV9|TRBJ1-6|14
CASSPSSGGPPLHF
TGTGCCAGCAGCCCCTCCTCGGGGGGGCCACCCCTCCACTTT
>.|.|TRBV7-6|TRBJ1-5|13
CASSPSLDQPQHF
TGTGCCAGCAGCCCCTCCCTGGATCAGCCCCAGCATTTT
>.|.|TRBV30|TRBJ1-5|13
CAWSVAGNQPQHF
TGTGCCTGGAGTGTAGCCGGCAATCAGCCCCAGCATTTT
>.|TRBD1|TRBV29-1|TRBJ1-2|13
CSVVGQGATGYTF
TGCAGCGTTGTCGGGCAGGGGGCGACTGGCTACACCTTC
>.|.|TRBV13|TRBJ2-7|12
CASSLGEYEQYF
TGTGCCAGCAGCTTAGGAGAATACGAGCAGTACTTC
>few|.|TRBV5-6|TRBJ2-4|17
CASSLALQGVGGNIQYF
TGTGCCAGCAGCTTGGCCCTACAGGGAGTTGGGGGAAACATTCAGTACTTC
>.|.|TRBV11-2|TRBJ1-1|15
CASSLERGATRRAFF
TGTGCCAGCAGCTTAGAACGGGGGGCTACGCGAAGAGCTTTCTTT
>.|TRBD2|TRBV29-1|TRBJ2-3|14
CSVVPSGATDTQYF
TGCAGCGTTGTTCCTAGCGGGGCCACAGATACGCAGTATTTT
>.|.|TRBV29-1|TRBJ2-2|13
CSVEDQWTGELFF
TGCAGCGTTGAAGATCAGTGGACCGGGGAGCTGTTTTTT
>few|TRBD1|TRBV29-1|TRBJ1-4|13
CSVIQGANEKLFF
TGCAGCGTGATACAGGGGGCGAATGAAAAACTGTTTTTT
>once|.|TRBV30|TRBJ2-5|11
CASQGQETQYF
TGTGCCAGCCAGGGTCAAGAGACCCAGTACTTC